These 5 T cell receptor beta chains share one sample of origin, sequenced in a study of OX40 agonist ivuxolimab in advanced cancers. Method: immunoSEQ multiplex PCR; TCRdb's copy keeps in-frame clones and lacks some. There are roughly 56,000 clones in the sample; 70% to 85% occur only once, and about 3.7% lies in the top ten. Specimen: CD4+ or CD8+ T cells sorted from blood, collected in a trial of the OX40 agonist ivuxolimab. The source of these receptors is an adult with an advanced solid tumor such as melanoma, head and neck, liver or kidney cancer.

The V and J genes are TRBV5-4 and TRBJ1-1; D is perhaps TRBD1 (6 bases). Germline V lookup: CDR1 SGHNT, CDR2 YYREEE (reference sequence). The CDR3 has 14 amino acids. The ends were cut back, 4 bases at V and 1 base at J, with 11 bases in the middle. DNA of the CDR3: TGTGCCAGCAGCAAAGGACAGAAGAACACTGAAGCTTTCTTT. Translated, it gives CASSKGQKNTEAFF.

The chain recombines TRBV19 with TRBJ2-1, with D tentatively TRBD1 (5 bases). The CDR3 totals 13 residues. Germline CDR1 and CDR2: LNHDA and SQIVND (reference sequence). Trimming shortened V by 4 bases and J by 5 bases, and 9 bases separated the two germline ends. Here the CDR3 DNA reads TGTGCCAGTAGTAGGGGCAGGGACAATGAGCAGTTCTTC. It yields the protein CASSRGRDNEQFF.

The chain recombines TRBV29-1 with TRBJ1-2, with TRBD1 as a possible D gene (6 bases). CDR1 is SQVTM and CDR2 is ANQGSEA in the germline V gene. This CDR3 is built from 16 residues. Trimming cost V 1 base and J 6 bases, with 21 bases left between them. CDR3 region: CSVEGRIAGVWDGYTF. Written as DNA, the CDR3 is TGCAGCGTTGAAGGCCGCATTGCAGGGGTATGGGATGGCTACACCTTC. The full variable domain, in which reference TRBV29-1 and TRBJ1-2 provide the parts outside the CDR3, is SAVISQKPSRDICQRGTSLTIQCQVDSQVTMMFWYRQQPGQSLTLIATANQGSEATYESGFVIDKFPISRPNLTFSTLTVSNMSPEDSSIYLCSVEGRIAGVWDGYTFGSGTRLTVV.

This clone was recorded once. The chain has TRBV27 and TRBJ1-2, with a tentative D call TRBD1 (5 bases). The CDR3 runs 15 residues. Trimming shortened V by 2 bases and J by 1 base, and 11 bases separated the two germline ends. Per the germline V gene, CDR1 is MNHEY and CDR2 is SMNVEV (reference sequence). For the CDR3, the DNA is TGTGCCAGCAGTTTAATAGGGGACCTTAACTATGGCTACACCTTC. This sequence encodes CASSLIGDLNYGYTF.

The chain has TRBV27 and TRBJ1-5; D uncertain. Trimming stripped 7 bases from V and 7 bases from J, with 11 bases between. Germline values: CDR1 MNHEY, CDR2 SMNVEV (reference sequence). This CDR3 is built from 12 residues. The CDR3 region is CASTPLRQPQHF. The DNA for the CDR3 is TGTGCCAGCACTCCTTTGAGGCAGCCCCAGCATTTT.